This T cell receptor beta chain was identified in a study of T cell repertoires in aging, cancer and after chemotherapy. Study-level information: Donors were grouped into six age bands spanning 30 or younger through 70 or older. The full dataset contained around 10 million TCR reads.

Findings and limits, study-wide: In each cancer cohort, median generation probability increased across chemotherapy, suggesting thymic output rebounded. Compared with age-matched healthy donors, untreated hematological or solid cancer patients showed higher blood TCR clonality.

The germline V gene encodes CDR1 DFQATT and CDR2 SNEGSKA (reference sequence). The CDR3 has 14 residues. With 1 base clipped from V and 5 bases from J, the junction kept 4 bases outside the gene matches. TRB rearrangements spanning V, D and J were amplified using mixed TRB-A/B primers. A single record per CDR3 protein comes from TCRdb applying MiXCR to the multiplex PCR reads. The sample carries under 1,500 distinct CDR3 sequences, about a quarter recorded once. TCR beta rearrangements were amplified from peripheral blood genomic DNA. Notes on this clonotype: What it recognizes is unknown.

The sequence came from a human donor with a solid tumor. The donor label of this sample is uncertain. Input material: blood. This sequence joins TRBV20-1 and TRBJ2-5; 10 bases line up with TRBD1. CDR3 nucleotide sequence: TGCAGTGCTAGAGGGACAGGGGGAACGGAGACCCAGTACTTC. This codes for CSARGTGGTETQYF.